A single T cell receptor beta chain is shown here with its context. Its target is not known. CDR1 SGHNT and CDR2 YYREEE come from the germline V gene (reference sequence). The junction had 6 bases not matched to a gene; V was cut back by 4 bases and J by 1 base. The CDR3 sequence is 16 residues long. These data originate in a study of cytomegalovirus exposure and HLA in healthy donors. Study results and caveats: Later analysis identified about 17,000 TCR beta sequences associated with HLA alleles, using a false discovery rate threshold of 0.05. The classifier reportedly diagnosed cytomegalovirus status with high sensitivity and specificity. Among TCR beta chains, those listed as cytomegalovirus-associated numbered roughly 150.

Amplification used 60 Vbeta primers and 13 Jbeta primers. As originally analysed: The authors later counted 65 million to 90 million unique TCR beta chains, 8.5 million to 13 million of them shared. The table came from immunoSEQ multiplex PCR; TCRdb's copy has only in-frame clones and leaves some out. V and J calls and clone size are those listed in that table; D and trimming were worked out from the DNA. The sample lists roughly 150,000 clones, approximately 68% occurring once. Sequencing input: PBMCs. The receptor was isolated from a man aged 55 to 70 in good health and CMV-seronegative. The J gene is TRBJ2-7, the V gene TRBV5-4; 12 positions match TRBD1. The CDR3 DNA sequence: TGTGCCAGCAGCACGGGACAGGGGGCGTCGTCCTACGAGCAGTACTTC. Its translation is CASSTGQGASSYEQYF.